This T cell receptor beta chain derives from a study of shared clonotypes between healthy human individuals. Study results and limitations: Despite large depth, rarefaction showed incomplete sorted-subset sequencing.

This CDR3 has 16 residues. Trimming cost V 1 base and J 2 bases, with 14 bases left between them. Germline-derived CDR1 and CDR2 are SGHRS and YFSETQ. Worth noting for this clone: Its antigen remains unknown.

Sequencing was at deep level. Per the original data handling: ImmunoSEQ yielded junction-only sequences lacking quality scores, so filtering differed. Assay used: immunoSEQ multiplex PCR; TCRdb lists only in-frame clones, some missing. V, J and clone size derive from that table, while D and trimming were established from the DNA sequence. The data hold 2 million to 2.5 million clones, with 85% to 95% observed a single time. V usage is TRBV5-1 and J usage is TRBJ2-3; D is undetermined. Input material: naive CD4+ T cells from PBMCs. Subset reported: CD45RA+ positively selected. The sequence was obtained from a man between 18 and 29 years old in good health. Some clones in this sample may be carry-over from other donors' samples. This CDR3 is CASSLPRSLNTDTQYF. CDR3 sequence (DNA): TGCGCCAGCAGCTTGCCACGATCCCTCAACACAGATACGCAGTATTTT.